Presented here are 9 T cell receptor beta chains from one specimen sequenced in a study of control samples from healthy donors and cancer patients. Here immunoSEQ multiplex PCR was the method, and the copy in TCRdb shows in-frame clones only, minus some. The sample includes about 190,000 clones. The source material was blood. The receptor set was obtained from a woman younger than 45 in good health.

The chain recombines TRBV2 with TRBJ1-1; a weak D match, TRBD1 (5 bases). The CDR3 consists of 14 residues. V lost 6 bases and J 1 base, leaving 12 bases between the germline ends. The germline V gene encodes CDR1 SNHLY and CDR2 FYNNEI. In nucleotides, the CDR3 is TGTGCCAGCAGGGCGGGACGGGGGAACACTGAAGCTTTCTTT. This encodes CASRAGRGNTEAFF.

The V and J genes are TRBV11-3 and TRBJ2-7; D unresolved. The CDR3 has 13 amino acids. CDR1 SGHNT and CDR2 YENEEA come from the germline V gene. V was shortened by 3 bases and J by 6 bases, with 12 bases between the two germline ends. The CDR3 region has the DNA TGTGCCAGCAGCTTTGGACCTCCCGGCGAGCAGTACTTC. This codes for CASSFGPPGEQYF.

The chain carries TRBV3-1 (or the pseudogene TRBV3-2) and TRBJ2-1; 11 nucleotides align to TRBD2. Looked up from germline, CDR1 is LGHDT and CDR2 is YNNKEL (reference sequence). Trimming cost V 8 bases and J 7 bases; bases outside gene matches: 1. The CDR3 totals 12 residues. CDR3 coding DNA: TGTGCCAGCGGACTAGCGGGTAATGAGCAGTTCTTC. Translation gives CASGLAGNEQFF.

This rearrangement joins TRBV12-3 or TRBV12-4 to TRBJ1-2, with 10 bases matching TRBD1. V dropped 3 bases and J dropped 7; count of bases not matched to a gene: 2. The CDR3 spans 13 residues. CDR3 region: CASSLGQGTGYTF. The CDR3 DNA reads TGTGCCAGCAGTTTGGGACAGGGGACTGGCTACACCTTC.

The rearrangement uses TRBV28 and TRBJ1-3; possibly TRBD1 for D (5 bases). V was pared by 8 bases and J by 4 bases, with 18 bases between. CDR1 is MDHEN, CDR2 SYDVKM, per germline. The CDR3 covers 15 residues. The CDR3 DNA sequence: TGTGCCAGCCAAGCGGGACCGGGCTCAGGAAACACCATATATTTT. Translating it yields CASQAGPGSGNTIYF.

In DNA, the CDR3 is TGTGCCACCAGCGGGGGACTAGCGGGGGGCTCGGCCGAGCAGTACTTC. Amino acids: CATSGGLAGGSAEQYF. The chain combines TRBV15 with TRBJ2-7, with TRBD2 identical over 15 bases. The trim removed 5 bases at V and 6 bases at J, leaving 8 bases unmatched. The germline V gene encodes CDR1 LNHNV and CDR2 YYDKDF (reference sequence). The CDR3 covers 16 residues.

The chain has TRBV10-2 and TRBJ2-7, with D perhaps matching TRBD2 (6 bases). Germline CDR1 is WSHSY and CDR2 is SAAADI. Between the trimmed V and J ends, which lost 7 bases and 4 bases, there was a span of 8 bases. The CDR3 is 11 amino acids. CDR3 region: CASMGGYEQYF. CDR3 DNA: TGCGCCAGCATGGGGGGTTACGAGCAGTACTTC.

V is TRBV6-5 and J is TRBJ2-7; D unclear. The CDR3 covers 11 residues. Germline V gene sequence: CDR1 MNHEY, CDR2 SVGAGI. Trimming removed 6 bases at V and 3 bases at J, with 6 bases between. The CDR3 loop reads CASSSHYEQYF. The CDR3 DNA is TGTGCCAGCAGCTCTCACTACGAGCAGTACTTC.

CDR3 region: CASSYVRSSEAFF. Written as DNA, the CDR3 is TGTGCCAGCAGTTACGTCAGGTCCTCTGAAGCTTTCTTT. The chain employs TRBV6-2 or TRBV6-3 and TRBJ1-1, with no clear D. Trimming took 2 bases from V and 6 from J, leaving 10 bases between them. In germline, CDR1 is MNHEY, CDR2 SVGEGT. The CDR3 is made up of 13 amino acids.